Included here is one T cell receptor beta chain sequence, with context. Its target antigen remains unknown. Per-base quality was not reported, and no clone a single base away is much larger than it. For sequencing of the TCRbeta CDR3 region, genomic DNA was extracted from the sorted cells. The immunoSEQ Assay was used to sequence the TCRbeta CDR3 regions. What TCRdb holds here is the immuneACCESS table cut down to in-frame rearrangements. Part of the clones is not present; checked against another copy, under half of the missing clones reflect an unresolved V gene, and the others are unexplained. Present in this sample are about 36,000 clones, 88% of which were seen just once. Around 4% of the sample is in the top ten clones. The V and J ends are trimmed by 5 bases and 2 bases, leaving 13 bases between them. The CDR1 and CDR2 encoded by the germline V gene are MDHEN and SYDVKM. There are 14 amino acids in the CDR3, from cysteine to phenylalanine inclusive. The sequence is cut down to CDR3 DNA, 42 bases in frame from base 1.

The data were obtained in a study of OX40 agonist ivuxolimab in advanced cancers. In terms of the full investigation: Ivuxolimab was an agonistic, fully human IgG2 monoclonal antibody directed against OX40 (CD134), a costimulatory receptor. In the dose-escalation cohort, approximately 82% of patients were male, and the mean age was approximately 60 years, with a range of roughly 20 to 80. The paper describes the monotherapy dose-escalation part (N of about 50 patients) of the phase I trial of ivuxolimab. The point of sequencing TCRbeta in the periphery was to test whether ivuxolimab changed TCR sequence diversity and drove clonal T-cell expansion. Intravenous ivuxolimab was administered to patients every 2 weeks at six dose levels: 0.01, 0.1, 0.3, 1.5, 3 and 10 mg/kg. Prior anti-PD-1, anti-PD-L1 or anti-CTLA-4 therapy was permitted, and approximately 40% of dose-escalation patients had received checkpoint inhibitors. Three dose-escalation patients achieved partial responses, one with hepatocellular carcinoma and two with cutaneous melanoma. Of the roughly 52 dose-escalation patients, hepatocellular carcinoma was present in about 20, melanoma in around 15, renal cell carcinoma in 9 and head and neck cancer in 9.

Patients with autoimmune disease history or receiving systemic immunosuppression were excluded from the trial. Peripheral blood for TCR sequencing was collected from all dose cohorts at baseline, on cycle 4 day 1, and on cycle 7 day 1. The samples were taken from a phase I, first-in-human, multicenter, open-label dose-escalation trial of ivuxolimab. Adults with locally advanced or metastatic head and neck squamous cell, hepatocellular, melanoma or renal cell carcinoma were enrolled in the trial. Before TCR sequencing, CD4+ T cells and CD8+ T cells were sorted from peripheral blood as separate populations. Study-wide findings and limitations: At doses of 0.1 to 3.0 mg/kg, clonal expansion of both CD4+ and CD8+ blood T cells was observed from baseline to week 6. In the 0.1-3.0 mg/kg groups, partial responders had among the lowest normalized peripheral clonal expansion, particularly in CD8+ T cells. Low levels of normalized T-cell clonal expansion were also seen in some patients who did not respond. After ivuxolimab, CD8+ T cells had more expanded clones than CD4+ T cells on average. Which antigens the clonally expanded peripheral T cells were specific for was not determined.

The V gene is TRBV28 and the J gene is TRBJ2-7; possibly the D gene is TRBD1, per 6 matching bases. The receptor's source is an adult with an advanced solid tumor such as melanoma, head and neck, liver or kidney cancer. The specimen comprised CD4+ or CD8+ T cells sorted from blood, sampled in a trial of the OX40 agonist ivuxolimab. The sequenced DNA: TGTGCCAGCAGTCCCTGGGGGCCAACCTACGAGCAGTACTTC. This yields the protein CASSPWGPTYEQYF.